The clone carrying this TCR beta chain was seen many times. Its antigen is unknown. The CDR3 is 15 amino acids. CDR1 is LGHDT, CDR2 YNNKEL, per germline (reference sequence). V lost 0 bases and J lost 1, with 9 bases in between. The data originate from a study of T cells in Graves' hyperthyroidism and ophthalmopathy. Study-wide results and limits: Ophthalmopathy was identified by the model a median around 5.9 months ahead of onset.

Authors of the study amplified TCR beta CDR3 regions from RNA transcripts. A set of HTBI primers served as the primers for a first-round RT-PCR of the TCR CDR3. TCRdb itself ran the multiplex PCR reads through MiXCR, one entry per CDR3 protein. This table holds about 300,000 distinct CDR3 sequences, about 25% found once. The gene calls are TRBV3-1 and TRBJ1-2; unclear D gene. This TCR came from a middle-aged man with Graves' hyperthyroidism that later progressed to Graves' ophthalmopathy. Sequencing was carried out using blood. The CDR3 reads CASSQDFMINYGYTF. Written as DNA, the CDR3 is TGTGCCAGCAGCCAAGATTTCATGATTAACTATGGCTACACCTTC.